One TCR beta chain is described in this entry. It lacks a known antigen. No base quality values were provided; no much bigger clone lies one nucleotide off. V and J lose 4 bases and 0 bases, and a span of 8 bases separates them. Spanning cysteine to phenylalanine, the CDR3 consists of 13 amino acids. Only CDR3 DNA remains: 39 bases, in frame from the first base. From the germline V gene, CDR1 is SGHRS and CDR2 is YFSETQ. Using the deep immunoSEQ assay, TCR CDR3 regions were amplified from genomic DNA by multiplex PCR. For each cell subset, the extracted genomic DNA was distributed evenly across all wells of several immunoSEQ 96-well plates, and each plate served as one replicate. For sorted subsets, around 200 ng genomic DNA, equal to about 30,000 T cell genomes, was loaded into each replicate PCR. The purified libraries were quantified using a Qubit 3.0 fluorometer, sized with a Bioanalyzer 2100, and then quantified again using the KAPA Library Quantification kit. Each immunoSEQ 96-well plate was sequenced on its own single-read 150-cycle Illumina NextSeq 550 flow cell. On the authors' methods: The immunoSEQ output contained only junctional sequences without quality scores, so filtering could not match that applied to full-length reads. Sequences were annotated with PyIR, a Python wrapper for IgBLAST v1.9, and V/J genes and CDR3 were assigned using IMGT germline references. Any read was removed if the V/J assignment was weak (E-value above 1e-6), the CDR3 was missing, or the read contained stop codons, out-of-frame junctions, or ambiguous translated residues. V3J clonotypes were defined as sequences sharing an identical inferred V gene, J gene, and CDR3 amino acid sequence. Percentage overlap between repertoires was computed as shared unique clonotypes divided by the size of the smaller repertoire. Richness of each repertoire was evaluated using RTK rarefaction, the Chao1 estimator, and Recon v2.1 estimates of unobserved clonotypes. For all TCRbeta clonotypes obtained by the gDNA method from a few donors, generation probabilities were computed with OLGA. The source is immuneACCESS, and TCRdb retained only in-frame sequences with V and J called. Part of the clones is not carried over; for the studies checked, unresolved V genes explain less than half of this, and the remainder is unexplained. That table supplies the V and J calls and clone size; D and trimming were determined from the DNA. Across this sample there are approximately 1.1 million clones, with around 78% seen only once. Together, the top ten hold 0.5% to 0.6% of the sample.

Healthy HIV-negative adults with no recently reported acute infections or vaccinations were included as donors. All donors were Caucasian adults living in Nashville, Tennessee, USA. Magnetic negative selection was used to enrich CD4+ T cells, after which naive cells were positively selected on CD45RA and the negative fraction became the memory subset. Blood was obtained by leukapheresis, after which PBMCs were separated by Ficoll-Histopaque density gradient centrifugation and cryopreserved in liquid nitrogen vapor phase. Purity and quantity of every magnetically sorted T cell population were checked by analytical flow cytometry. Genomic DNA was isolated from every sorted fraction and measured by UV absorbance on a Nanodrop 2000c. The sample belongs to a study of shared clonotypes between healthy human individuals (dated by TCRdb to 2020 to 2021). Study-wide context: The cohort included three men and a couple of women between 18 and 49 years of age. For each donor, three plates each were used for CD4 naive and CD4 memory, two plates were used for CD8 naive, and one plate was used for CD8 memory. The study deeply sequenced blood TCR repertoires of five healthy adults to estimate repertoire size and the extent of clonotype sharing between individuals. To increase sequencing depth and limit assay-specific biases, different laboratories used diverse techniques to prepare libraries and sequence TCR repertoires. Per donor, leukapheresis produced somewhere between about 0.9 and 10 billion PBMCs.

What the authors observed across the whole study: Sampling was restricted to blood, and TCR repertoires in tissues likely differ from the TCR repertoires found in blood. Approximately 5% of naive CD4, 3.5% of naive CD8, about 2.4% of memory CD4, and 0.4% of memory CD8 clonotypes were shared across a few donors. Naive subsets generally had larger estimated clonotype richness than memory subsets did. Based on pairwise subsampling, the degree of clonotype sharing among donors was expected to be affected by sequencing depth. Because the study included a small number of donors, the genetic and exposure-history diversity represented was limited. Rarefaction of sorted-subset datasets indicated incomplete sequencing despite the large sequencing depth. Compared with non-shared clonotypes, the clonotypes found in all four sorted-subset donors had higher generation probabilities.

The clonotype was recovered from a man aged 18 to 35 in good health. Some clones in this sample may be carry-over from other donors' samples. Source material: memory CD4+ T cells from PBMCs. The sample's cell subset or site label, in plain terms: CD45RA-negative fraction. The chain links TRBV5-1 with TRBJ2-7, with no reliable assignment of the D segment. This receptor carries the CDR3 CASSITNSYEQYF. The DNA sequence follows: TGCGCCAGCAGCATCACCAACTCCTACGAGCAGTACTTC.